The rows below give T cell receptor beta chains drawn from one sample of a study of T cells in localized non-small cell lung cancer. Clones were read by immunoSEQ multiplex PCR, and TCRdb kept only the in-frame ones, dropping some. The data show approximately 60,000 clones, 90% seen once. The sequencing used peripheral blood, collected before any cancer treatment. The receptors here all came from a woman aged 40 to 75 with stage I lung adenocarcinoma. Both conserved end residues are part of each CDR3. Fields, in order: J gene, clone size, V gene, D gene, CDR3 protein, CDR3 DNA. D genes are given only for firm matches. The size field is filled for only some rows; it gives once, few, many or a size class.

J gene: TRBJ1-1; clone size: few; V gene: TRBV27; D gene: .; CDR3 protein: CASSLAPTAEAFF; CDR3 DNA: TGTGCCAGCAGTTTAGCCCCGACAGCTGAAGCTTTCTTT
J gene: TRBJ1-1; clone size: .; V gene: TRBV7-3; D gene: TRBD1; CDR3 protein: CASSSQGRSTEAFF; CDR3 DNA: TGTGCCAGCAGCTCACAGGGGAGGAGCACTGAAGCTTTCTTT
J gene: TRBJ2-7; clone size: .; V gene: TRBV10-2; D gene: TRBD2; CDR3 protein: CASSGGTRVGEQYF; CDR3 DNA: TGCGCCAGCAGTGGAGGGACTAGGGTGGGCGAGCAGTACTTC
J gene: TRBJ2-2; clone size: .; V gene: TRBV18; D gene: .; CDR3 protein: CASSTNTGELFF; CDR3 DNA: TGTGCCAGCTCGACTAACACCGGGGAGCTGTTTTTT
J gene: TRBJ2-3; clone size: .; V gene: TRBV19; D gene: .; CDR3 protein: CASSIRSHTDTQYF; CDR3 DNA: TGTGCCAGTAGTATTCGATCTCACACAGATACGCAGTATTTT
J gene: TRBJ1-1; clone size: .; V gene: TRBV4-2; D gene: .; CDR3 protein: CASSQDPVGRATEAFF; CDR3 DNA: TGTGCCAGCAGCCAAGATCCGGTGGGGAGGGCCACTGAAGCTTTCTTT
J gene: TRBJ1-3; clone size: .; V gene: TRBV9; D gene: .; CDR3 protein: CASSVAWKAGGNTIYF; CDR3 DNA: TGTGCCAGCAGCGTAGCTTGGAAAGCCGGCGGAAACACCATATATTTT
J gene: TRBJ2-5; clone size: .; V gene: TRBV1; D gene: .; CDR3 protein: CTSSQGLAGETQYF; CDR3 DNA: TGCACCAGCAGCCAAGGGCTAGCGGGAGAGACCCAGTACTTC
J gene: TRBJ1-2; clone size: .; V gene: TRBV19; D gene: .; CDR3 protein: CASSQGRQGYTF; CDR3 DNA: TGTGCCAGTAGTCAGGGGCGGCAGGGCTACACCTTC
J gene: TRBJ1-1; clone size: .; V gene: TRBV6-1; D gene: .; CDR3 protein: CASLVDPNTEAFF; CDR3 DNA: TGTGCCAGCCTGGTAGACCCAAACACTGAAGCTTTCTTT
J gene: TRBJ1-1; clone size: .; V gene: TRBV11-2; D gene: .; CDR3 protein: CASSRDAAVNTEAFF; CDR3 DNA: TGTGCCAGCAGCCGAGACGCAGCTGTGAACACTGAAGCTTTCTTT
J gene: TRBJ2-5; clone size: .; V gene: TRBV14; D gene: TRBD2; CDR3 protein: CASSTRGGLETQYF; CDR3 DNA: TGTGCCAGCAGCACCCGGGGAGGGCTGGAGACCCAGTACTTC
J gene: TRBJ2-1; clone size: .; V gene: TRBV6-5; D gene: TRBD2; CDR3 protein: CASSRLANNEQFF; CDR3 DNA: TGTGCCAGCAGTAGACTAGCAAACAATGAGCAGTTCTTC
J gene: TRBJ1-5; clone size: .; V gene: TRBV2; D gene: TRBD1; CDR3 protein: CASRFDRGRWSNQPQHF; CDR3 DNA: TGTGCCAGCAGGTTCGACAGGGGGCGTTGGAGCAATCAGCCCCAGCATTTT
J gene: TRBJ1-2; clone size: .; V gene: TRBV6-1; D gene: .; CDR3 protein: CASSPNLGQGGYTF; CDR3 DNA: TGTGCCAGCAGTCCGAATCTTGGACAAGGCGGCTACACCTTC
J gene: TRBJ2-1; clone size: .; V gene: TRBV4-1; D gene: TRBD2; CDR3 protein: CASSREGQPTSGRGNEQFF; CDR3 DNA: TGCGCCAGCAGCCGCGAGGGGCAGCCGACTAGCGGGAGGGGTAATGAGCAGTTCTTC
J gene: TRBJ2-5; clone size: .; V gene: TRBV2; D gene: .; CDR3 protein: CASSEPLGGPTQYF; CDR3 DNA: TGTGCCAGCAGTGAACCCCTAGGCGGTCCGACCCAGTACTTC